The next 8 T cell receptor beta chains were all read from a single sample in a study of blood T cell repertoires in COVID-19. TCRdb's table, derived via immunoSEQ multiplex PCR, lists solely in-frame clones and lacks some. This sample has about 3,800 clones, with 91% found just once. Sample: peripheral blood. Source of these receptors: a man aged 50 to 60 with active COVID-19.

The chain couples TRBV6-5 to TRBJ2-3, with D perhaps matching TRBD2 (6 bases). Trimming pared 4 bases from V and 0 bases from J, leaving 14 bases between. CDR1 and CDR2 from the germline V gene are MNHEY and SVGAGI. The CDR3 has 16 residues. CDR3 sequence: CASSSTPGLSTDTQYF. As DNA, the CDR3 is TGTGCCAGCAGTTCTACCCCGGGACTGAGCACAGATACGCAGTATTTT.

This clone showed up just once. V and J are TRBV19 and TRBJ2-3; 7 bases are a match to TRBD2. There are 15 residues in the CDR3. Trimming at V came to 3 bases and at J to 2 bases, leaving 5 bases not matched to a gene. Germline-derived CDR1 and CDR2 are LNHDA and SQIVND (reference sequence). The CDR3, as DNA: TGTGCCAGTAGTATCGCGAGCGGGGACACAGATACGCAGTATTTT. Translating gives CASSIASGDTDTQYF. The full variable domain, with the rest looked up from reference TRBV19 and TRBJ2-3, is DGGITQSPKYLFRKEGQNVTLSCEQNLNHDAMYWYRQDPGQGLRLIYYSQIVNDFQKGDIAEGYSVSREKKESFPLTVTSAQKNPTAFYLCASSIASGDTDTQYFGPGTRLTVL.

This chain connects TRBV29-1 to TRBJ2-1; tentative D call: TRBD1 (6 bases). This CDR3 has 12 residues. CDR1 is SQVTM, CDR2 ANQGSEA, per germline. V lost 6 bases, J lost 6 bases, and 12 bases lay in between. The CDR3 here is CSVQQGSNEQFF. CDR3 coding DNA: TGCAGCGTCCAACAGGGTAGCAATGAGCAGTTCTTC.

This clone was recorded a few times. The chain recombines TRBV7-9 with TRBJ2-2, with D maybe TRBD1 (6 bases). The CDR3 is made up of 17 amino acids. CDR1 and CDR2 from the germline V gene are SEHNR and FQNEAQ (reference sequence). The V and J ends lost 5 bases and 0 bases respectively, with 16 bases between them. The CDR3 loop is CASSDYRAGANTGELFF. The DNA of the CDR3 is TGTGCCAGCAGCGACTACAGGGCAGGGGCGAACACCGGGGAGCTGTTTTTT.

The gene calls are TRBV29-1 and TRBJ2-4, with D maybe TRBD2 (5 bases). V was shortened by 1 base and J by 6 bases, with 16 bases between the two germline ends. This CDR3 region has 15 residues. CDR1 and CDR2 from the germline V gene are SQVTM and ANQGSEA. The DNA for the CDR3 is TGCAGCGTTGAAGCCAATGGAGGTTTGGGAAACATTCAGTACTTC. Translation gives CSVEANGGLGNIQYF.

CDR3 loop: CASSLTGNIQYF. DNA of the CDR3: TGTGCCAGCAGCTTAACCGGAAACATTCAGTACTTC. The chain carries TRBV11-3 and TRBJ2-4, with unresolved D. Trimming removed 2 bases at V and 6 bases at J, with 5 bases between. Per germline, CDR1 SGHNT and CDR2 YENEEA. This CDR3 region has 12 residues.

This chain joins TRBV3-1 (or the pseudogene TRBV3-2) and TRBJ2-1; 7 bases line up with TRBD2. CDR1 and CDR2 (germline): LGHDT, YNNKEL (reference sequence). V lost 4 bases, J lost 2 bases, and 11 bases stayed unmatched. The length of the CDR3 is 17 residues. The CDR3, as DNA: TGTGCCAGCAGCCCACCCTTGGTAGCGGGTACCTACAATGAGCAGTTCTTC. It is translated as CASSPPLVAGTYNEQFF.

The genes are TRBV29-1 and TRBJ2-7, with 9 bases identical to TRBD2. With 4 bases clipped from V and 1 base from J, the junction kept 2 bases outside the gene matches. The V gene's germline CDR1 is SQVTM and CDR2 ANQGSEA. The CDR3 loop spans 13 amino acids. The CDR3 DNA is TGCAGCGTTGGTCTAGCGGGATCCTACGAGCAGTACTTC. Translating gives CSVGLAGSYEQYF.